Listed here are 25 T cell receptor beta chains from one sample, sequenced in a study of immune heterogeneity within non-small cell lung tumors (dated by TCRdb to the late 2010s). Sequencing used a HiSeq X Ten. The TCR beta CDR3 region was amplified with a multiplex PCR system whose first round of approximately 11 cycles used 32 V-gene forward primers and 13 J-gene reverse primers. The raw public reads went through TCRdb reprocessing: fastp at Q25, MiXCR clone calling, in-frame beta chains kept. One record per CDR3 amino acid sequence lists the most common genes and DNA. In all, the sample holds roughly 14,000 distinct CDR3 sequences, and about 30% of those were seen once. The ten biggest clones cover around 4.9% of the sample. Genomic DNA extracted from bulk tumor tissue served as TCR template, with 600 ng gDNA amplified per sample. Multiple biopsies per primary tumor were taken during surgery, spaced as far apart as possible within the tumor mass. The study cohort was described as untreated, and the patients were newly diagnosed NSCLC cases having curative surgery.

What was sequenced was lung tumor tissue. The source of these receptors is a man aged 35 to 55 with non-small cell lung cancer.

By share, this clonotype ranks as medium-sized. The rearrangement uses TRBV12-3 or TRBV12-4 and TRBJ2-2; D is possibly TRBD2 (6 bases). Trimming shortened V by 6 bases and J by 2 bases, and 10 bases separated the two germline ends. This CDR3 is built from 14 residues. Here the CDR3 DNA reads TGTGCCAGCAGGGCCGGGAGTAACACCGGGGAGCTGTTTTTT. The encoded protein is CASRAGSNTGELFF.

This clonotype has a handful of counts. The V gene is TRBV18, the J gene TRBJ1-3, with TRBD1 identical over 9 bases. V trimming: 2 bases; J trimming: 2 bases; junction bases outside the gene matches: 4. The germline CDR1 and CDR2 sequences are KGHSH and LQKENI. The CDR3 sequence is 16 residues long. The CDR3 sequence: CASSPTRTGAGNTIYF. CDR3 coding DNA: TGTGCCAGCTCACCAACACGGACAGGGGCTGGAAACACCATATATTTT.

This clonotype was counted a few times. The rearrangement uses TRBV9 and TRBJ2-3, with 7 bases fitting TRBD1. The germline CDR1 and CDR2 sequences are SGDLS and YYNGEE. J was trimmed by 2 bases and V by 0 bases; bases with no gene match: 3. The CDR3 is made up of 15 amino acids. The DNA for the CDR3 is TGTGCCAGCAGCGTAGGGGACAGTCTCACAGATACGCAGTATTTT. This sequence encodes CASSVGDSLTDTQYF.

There are many counts of this clonotype. The rearrangement joins TRBV5-1 to TRBJ1-5, with no clear D. CDR1 and CDR2 from the germline V gene are SGHRS and YFSETQ. V shed 1 base and J shed 2 bases, with 10 bases lying between them. There are 15 residues in the CDR3. In DNA form, the CDR3 reads TGCGCCAGCAGCTTGTGGGCCGGCGGCAATCAGCCCCAGCATTTT. It translates to CASSLWAGGNQPQHF.

As concerns this clonotype: One base away lies a much larger clone, so this may be a sequencing read error. The chain combines TRBV5-1 with TRBJ2-5; a possible D gene is TRBD2 (6 bases). Trimming stripped 7 bases from V and 5 bases from J, with 24 bases between. This CDR3 is built from 16 residues. Germline V gene sequence: CDR1 SGHRS, CDR2 YFSETQ. The CDR3 nucleotides read TGCGCCAGCCGAGGCGGGACCTTGGGGCGCGCGGAGACCCAGTACTTC. Its translation: CASRGGTLGRAETQYF.

Judged by abundance, this clonotype is medium-sized. This chain joins TRBV6-1 and TRBJ1-2; TRBD1 aligns across 9 bases. The germline CDR1 and CDR2 sequences are MNHNS and SASEGT. V was pared by 5 bases and J by 8 bases, with 9 bases of the junction left unmatched. This CDR3 comprises 14 residues. The CDR3, as DNA: TGTGCCAGCAGTTTTACCGGGACAGGGAGCGGCTACACCTTC. This sequence encodes CASSFTGTGSGYTF.

V usage is TRBV7-9 and J usage is TRBJ2-4; D may be TRBD2 (5 bases). The CDR3 has 17 amino acids. Trimming left V 3 bases short and J 1 base short, with 16 bases between. The germline CDR1 and CDR2 sequences are SEHNR and FQNEAQ (reference sequence). The CDR3 bases are TGTGCCAGCAGCTTTTCGGCAAGCGGATGGGCCAAAAACATTCAGTACTTC. The encoded protein is CASSFSASGWAKNIQYF.

The chain carries TRBV20-1 and TRBJ2-1; unclear D gene. Germline CDR1 is DFQATT and CDR2 is SNEGSKA (reference sequence). CDR3 size: 13 residues. V dropped 6 bases and J dropped 7 bases, with 16 bases sitting between them. The CDR3 bases are TGCAGTGCCGGAAAGTCTCCTACGAATGAGCAGTTCTTC. It codes for CSAGKSPTNEQFF.

V and J are TRBV4-1 and TRBJ2-1; possible D gene TRBD2, 6 bases. The V end was cut by 0 bases, the J end by 3 bases, with 15 bases between. The CDR3 is made up of 17 amino acids. Per the germline V gene, CDR1 is MGHRA and CDR2 is YSYEKL. The CDR3 nucleotides read TGCGCCAGCAGCCAAGATATTTCGGCGGGGTACTACAATGAGCAGTTCTTC. Amino acids: CASSQDISAGYYNEQFF.

As regards this clonotype: A clone one base away is much larger, so this may be a read error. The gene calls are TRBV20-1 and TRBJ2-5, with TRBD2 matching over 7 bases. In germline, CDR1 is DFQATT, CDR2 SNEGSKA (reference sequence). The CDR3 contains 13 residues. The V and J ends lost 8 bases and 2 bases, in that order; junction bases with no gene match: 8. CDR3 protein: CSSGTSAQETQYF. CDR3 bases: TGCAGTTCTGGAACTAGCGCGCAAGAGACCCAGTACTTC.

Remarks on this clonotype: This could be a read error, since a much larger clone is one nucleotide away. The chain employs TRBV10-3 and TRBJ1-4; 7 nucleotides match TRBD1. The CDR3 spans 15 residues. Looked up from germline, CDR1 is ENHRY and CDR2 is SYGVKD. The CDR3 coding sequence is TGTGACATCAGTGAATCAGACAGGGCTAATGAAAAACTGTTTTTT. As protein: CDISESDRANEKLFF.

On this clonotype: This may come from a read error, since a much larger clone is one base off. This rearrangement joins TRBV11-3 to TRBJ2-7; perhaps TRBD1 as D (6 bases). The CDR3 is 14 residues long. CDR1 is SGHNT and CDR2 is YENEEA in the germline V gene. In nucleotides, the CDR3 is TGTGCCAGCAGCCGGGACACACGCTCCTACAAGCAGTACTTC. The encoded protein is CASSRDTRSYKQYF.

With regard to this clonotype: This may be a read error: a much more frequent sequence differs by one nucleotide. The chain carries TRBV12-3 or TRBV12-4 and TRBJ1-1; D perhaps matches TRBD1 (6 bases). The CDR3 consists of 13 residues. CDR3 region: CASRTGGDTEALF. DNA of the CDR3: TGTGCCAGCAGAACGGGGGGGGACACTGAAGCTCTCTTT.

This clonotype was picked up many times. The chain uses TRBV6-1 and TRBJ1-5, with TRBD1 identical over 10 bases. Germline CDR1 reads MNHNS; CDR2 reads SASEGT. Trimming cost V 6 bases and J 7 bases; bases outside gene matches: 3. CDR3 size: 13 residues. CDR3 region: CASRGQGVQPQHF. DNA for the CDR3: TGTGCCAGCAGAGGACAGGGGGTACAGCCCCAGCATTTT.

This clonotype qualifies as medium-sized. V and J are TRBV10-1 and TRBJ2-1, with 10 positions matching TRBD2. Germline assignment: CDR1 WNHNN and CDR2 SYGVQD (reference sequence). V was pared by 4 bases and J by 4 bases, with 4 bases of the junction left unmatched. There are 15 residues in the CDR3. The CDR3 DNA sequence: TGCGCCAGCAGTGCTAGCGGGAGATCGTACAATGAGCAGTTCTTC. Translation gives CASSASGRSYNEQFF.

In the case of this clonotype: A much more abundant neighbour one base away suggests this may be a read error. This rearrangement joins TRBV12-3 or TRBV12-4 to TRBJ2-2; no clear D. Trimming removed 5 bases at V and 2 bases at J, with 9 bases between. CDR3 length: 14 amino acids. CDR3 sequence: CASSVSANTGELFF. The CDR3 DNA reads as TGTGCCAGCAGTGTCAGCGCTAACACCGGGGAGCTGTTTTTT.

Ten or more counts support this clonotype. The chain couples TRBV7-3 to TRBJ1-5; tentative D call: TRBD1 (5 bases). V was pared by 2 bases and J by 5 bases, with 7 bases between. The CDR3 extends over 13 amino acids. From germline, CDR1 is SGHTA and CDR2 FQGTGA. CDR3 in amino acids: CASSLGGDQPQHF. The CDR3, as DNA: TGTGCCAGCAGCTTAGGGGGGGATCAGCCCCAGCATTTT.

A few counts support this clonotype. A much larger clone lies one base from this, so it may be a read error. V usage is TRBV7-2 and J usage is TRBJ2-2; 8 nucleotides line up with TRBD2. CDR3 length: 17 amino acids. The germline CDR1 and CDR2 sequences are SGHTA and FQGNSA. The chain's CDR3 is CASSPPGAGGGTGELSF. Written as DNA, the CDR3 is TGTGCCAGCAGCCCCCCTGGGGCGGGAGGAGGTACCGGGGAGCTGTCTTTT.

On this clonotype itself: This may be a read error: a much more frequent sequence differs by one nucleotide. V gene TRBV19 combines with J gene TRBJ2-1, with 8 bases identical to TRBD1. The CDR3 covers 17 residues. Germline lookup yields CDR1 LNHDA and CDR2 SQIVND (reference sequence). Unmatched junction bases numbered 11, after V lost 3 bases and J lost 4 bases. As DNA, the CDR3 is TGTGCCAGTAGTATGGGGAGACAGGGGAGTTCGTACAATGAGCAGTTCTTC. As protein: CASSMGRQGSSYNEQFF.

The V call is TRBV6-2 or TRBV6-3, the J call TRBJ2-5; TRBD2 matches at 14 bases. V lost 7 bases, J lost 5 bases, and 15 bases stayed unmatched. This CDR3 has 18 residues. CDR1 MNHEY and CDR2 SVGEGT come from the germline V gene. The CDR3 is CASTPGLAGVNIGETQYF. Written as DNA, the CDR3 is TGTGCCAGCACCCCGGGACTAGCGGGAGTTAATATCGGGGAGACCCAGTACTTC.

To note about this clonotype: Being one base from a much bigger clone, this may be a read error. V usage is TRBV10-2 and J usage is TRBJ1-6; D unresolved. CDR3 length equals 16 residues. Trimming pared 0 bases from V and 7 bases from J, leaving 13 bases between. The germline CDR1 and CDR2 sequences are WSHSY and SAAADI. The CDR3 loop reads CASSESIAGRNSPLHF. The CDR3 nucleotides read TGCGCCAGCAGTGAGTCTATAGCGGGAAGGAATTCACCCCTCCACTTT.

In regard to this clonotype: Possible read error: a much larger clone is one base away. V and J are TRBV13 and TRBJ2-7; tentative D call: TRBD1 (6 bases). Trimming took off 4 bases at V and 5 bases at J, with 18 bases between the two ends. The germline gives CDR1 PRHDT, CDR2 FYEKMQ (reference sequence). CDR3 size: 15 residues. The CDR3 nucleotides read TGTGCCAGCAGCTACCTGGGACATGGTTCCCACGAGCAGTACTTC. Its translation is CASSYLGHGSHEQYF.

This clonotype was found many times. The V call is TRBV25-1, the J call TRBJ2-1; 14 nucleotides line up with TRBD2. Germline V gene lookup returns CDR1 MGHDK and CDR2 SYGVNS. V lost 5 bases, J lost 6 bases, and 6 bases stayed unmatched. The CDR3 has 16 amino acids. CDR3 in DNA: TGTGCCAGCAGTACTGCCGGGACTAGCGGGAGCAATGAGCAGTTCTTC. Its translation is CASSTAGTSGSNEQFF.

Notes on this clonotype: A much larger clone differs by one base, so this may be a read error. The chain uses TRBV2 and TRBJ1-5; tentatively, D is TRBD1 (6 bases). Per the germline V gene, CDR1 is SNHLY and CDR2 is FYNNEI. This CDR3 has 12 residues. As DNA, the CDR3 is TGTGCCAGCAGGGGGGACAATCAGCCCCAGCAGTTT. Translating gives CASRGDNQPQQF.

This clonotype is labeled medium-sized (0.01 to 0.1%). The rearrangement joins TRBV7-8 to TRBJ1-6; D remains unclear. Trimming took 0 bases from V and 0 from J, leaving 12 bases between them. The CDR3 runs to 18 residues. The V gene's germline CDR1 is SGHVS and CDR2 FQNEAQ. This CDR3 reads CASSLASHGSSYNSPLHF. For the CDR3, the DNA is TGTGCCAGCAGCTTAGCTTCTCACGGGAGCTCCTATAATTCACCCCTCCACTTT.